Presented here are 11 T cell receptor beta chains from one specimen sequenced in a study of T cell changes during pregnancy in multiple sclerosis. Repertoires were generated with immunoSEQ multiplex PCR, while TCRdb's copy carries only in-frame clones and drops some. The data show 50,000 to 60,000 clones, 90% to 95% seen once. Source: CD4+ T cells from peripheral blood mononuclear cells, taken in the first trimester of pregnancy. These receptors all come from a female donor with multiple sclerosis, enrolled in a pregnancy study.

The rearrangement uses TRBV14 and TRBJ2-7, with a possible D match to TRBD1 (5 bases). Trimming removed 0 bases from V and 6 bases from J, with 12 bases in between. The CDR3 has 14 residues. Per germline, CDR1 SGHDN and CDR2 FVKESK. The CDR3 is CASSQDQGTREQYF. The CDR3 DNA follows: TGTGCCAGCAGCCAAGACCAGGGTACCCGCGAGCAGTACTTC.

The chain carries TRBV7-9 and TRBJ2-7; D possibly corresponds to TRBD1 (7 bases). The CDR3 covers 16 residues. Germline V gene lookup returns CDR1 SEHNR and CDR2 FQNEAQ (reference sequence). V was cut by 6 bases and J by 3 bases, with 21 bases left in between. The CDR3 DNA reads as TGTGCCAGCAGATCCCCCGTCCACAGGGGAGGCTACGAGCAGTACTTC. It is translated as CASRSPVHRGGYEQYF.

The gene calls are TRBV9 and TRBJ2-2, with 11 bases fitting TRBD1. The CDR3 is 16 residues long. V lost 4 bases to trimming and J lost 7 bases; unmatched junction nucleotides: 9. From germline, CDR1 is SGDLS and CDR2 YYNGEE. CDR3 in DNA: TGTGCCAGCAGCCCACGGACAGGGGGCAGCGTCGGGGAGCTGTTTTTT. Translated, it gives CASSPRTGGSVGELFF.

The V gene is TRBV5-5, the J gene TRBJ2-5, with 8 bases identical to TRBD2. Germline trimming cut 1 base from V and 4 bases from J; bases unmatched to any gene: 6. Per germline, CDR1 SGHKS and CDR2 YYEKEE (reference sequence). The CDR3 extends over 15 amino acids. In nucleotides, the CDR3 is TGTGCCAGCAGCTTGTTAGGACTAGCCACAGAGACCCAGTACTTC. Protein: CASSLLGLATETQYF.

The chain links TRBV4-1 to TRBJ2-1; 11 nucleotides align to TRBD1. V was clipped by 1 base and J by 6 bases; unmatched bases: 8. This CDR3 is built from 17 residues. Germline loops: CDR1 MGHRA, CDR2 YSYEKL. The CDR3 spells CASSQAPTGTGGNEQFF. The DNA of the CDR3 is TGCGCCAGCAGCCAAGCCCCAACCGGGACAGGGGGCAATGAGCAGTTCTTC.

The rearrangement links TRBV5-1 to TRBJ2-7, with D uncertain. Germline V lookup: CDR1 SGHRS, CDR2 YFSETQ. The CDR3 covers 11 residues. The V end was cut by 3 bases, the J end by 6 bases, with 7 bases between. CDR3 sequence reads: CASSSRSEQYF. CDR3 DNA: TGCGCCAGCAGCTCCAGATCCGAGCAGTACTTC.

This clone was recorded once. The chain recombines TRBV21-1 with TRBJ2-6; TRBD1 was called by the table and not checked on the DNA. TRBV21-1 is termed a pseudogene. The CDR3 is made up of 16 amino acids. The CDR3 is CASRRDRATGANVLTF. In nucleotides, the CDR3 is TGTGCCAGCAGGCGGGACAGGGCTACTGGGGCCAACGTCCTGACTTTC.

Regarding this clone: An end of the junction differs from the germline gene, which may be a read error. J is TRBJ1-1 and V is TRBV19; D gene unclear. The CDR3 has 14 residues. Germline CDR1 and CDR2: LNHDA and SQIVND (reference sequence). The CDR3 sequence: CAGSIPRLNTEAFF. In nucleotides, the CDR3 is TGTGCCGGTAGTATCCCCAGGTTGAACACTGAAGCTTTCTTT.

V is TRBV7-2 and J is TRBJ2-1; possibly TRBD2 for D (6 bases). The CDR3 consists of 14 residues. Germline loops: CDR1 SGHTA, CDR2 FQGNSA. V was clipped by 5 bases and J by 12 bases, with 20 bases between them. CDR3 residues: CASSARERAGTQFF. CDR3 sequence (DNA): TGTGCCAGCAGCGCCCGTGAGAGAGCGGGTACGCAGTTCTTC.

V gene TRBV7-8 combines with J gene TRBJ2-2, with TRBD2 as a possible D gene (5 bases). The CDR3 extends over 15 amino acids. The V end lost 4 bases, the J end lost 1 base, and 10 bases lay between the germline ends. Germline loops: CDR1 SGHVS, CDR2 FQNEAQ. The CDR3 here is CASSSSDLNTGELFF. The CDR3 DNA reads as TGTGCCAGCAGCTCATCGGACTTGAACACCGGGGAGCTGTTTTTT.

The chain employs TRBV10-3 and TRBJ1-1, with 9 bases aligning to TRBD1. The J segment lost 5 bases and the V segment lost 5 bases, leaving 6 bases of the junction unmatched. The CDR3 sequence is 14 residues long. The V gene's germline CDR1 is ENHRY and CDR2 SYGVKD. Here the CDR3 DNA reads TGTGCCATCAGTCTGGACAGGGGACGTACTGAAGCTTTCTTT. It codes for CAISLDRGRTEAFF.